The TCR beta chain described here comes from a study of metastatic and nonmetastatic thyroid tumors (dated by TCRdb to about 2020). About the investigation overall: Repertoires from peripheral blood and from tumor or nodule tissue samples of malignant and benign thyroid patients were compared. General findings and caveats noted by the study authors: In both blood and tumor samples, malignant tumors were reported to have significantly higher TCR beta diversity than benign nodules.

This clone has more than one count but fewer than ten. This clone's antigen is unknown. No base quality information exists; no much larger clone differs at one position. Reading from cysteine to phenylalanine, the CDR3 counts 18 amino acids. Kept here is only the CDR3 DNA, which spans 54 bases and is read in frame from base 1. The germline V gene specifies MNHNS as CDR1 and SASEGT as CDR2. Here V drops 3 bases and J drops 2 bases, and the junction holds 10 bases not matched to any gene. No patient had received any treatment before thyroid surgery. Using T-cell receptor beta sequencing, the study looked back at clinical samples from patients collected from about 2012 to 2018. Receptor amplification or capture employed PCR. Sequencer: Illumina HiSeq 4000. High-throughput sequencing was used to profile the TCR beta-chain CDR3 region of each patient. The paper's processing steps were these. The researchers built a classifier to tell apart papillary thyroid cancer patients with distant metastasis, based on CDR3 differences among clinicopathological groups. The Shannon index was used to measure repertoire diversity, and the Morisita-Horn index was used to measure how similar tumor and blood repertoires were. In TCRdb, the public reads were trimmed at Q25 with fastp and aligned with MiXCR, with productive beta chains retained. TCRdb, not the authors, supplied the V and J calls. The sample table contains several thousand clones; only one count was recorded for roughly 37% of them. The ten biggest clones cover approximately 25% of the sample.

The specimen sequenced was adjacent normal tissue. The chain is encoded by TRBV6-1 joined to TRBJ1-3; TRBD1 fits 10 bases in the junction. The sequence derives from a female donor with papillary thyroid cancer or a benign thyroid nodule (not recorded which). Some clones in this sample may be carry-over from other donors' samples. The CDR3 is CASSDLPGTGDAGNTIYF. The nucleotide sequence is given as TGTGCCAGCAGTGATCTCCCCGGGACAGGGGACGCTGGAAACACCATATATTTT.